The rows below give T cell receptor beta chains drawn from one sample of a study of persistence of HIV-infected CD4 T cells. Some clones are missing from TCRdb's copy, which holds only in-frame ones; the method was immunoSEQ multiplex PCR. In the table there are over 15,000 clones, more than 55% of which are singletons. These receptors have no known antigen. Sample: CD4+ T cells sorted from PBMCs after approximately 19-hour stimulation, taken from a patient who received antiretroviral therapy. These receptors were obtained from an adult woman with HIV who was CMV-seropositive. CDR3s include the opening cysteine and the closing phenylalanine or tryptophan. D genes are given only for firm matches. Not all rows give a size; the values are once, few, many and, for expanded clones, a class.

.,TRBJ1-1,.,TRBV19,CASSIIFSMNTEAFF,TGTGCCAGTAGTATTATTTTCAGTATGAACACTGAAGCTTTCTTT
.,TRBJ2-5,.,TRBV6-5,CASSYSRGIQETQYF,TGTGCCAGCAGTTACTCGAGGGGGATACAAGAGACCCAGTACTTC
.,TRBJ2-7,.,TRBV30,CAWTRDRTAYEQYF,TGTGCCTGGACCCGAGATCGGACAGCCTACGAGCAGTACTTC
few,TRBJ1-3,TRBD1,TRBV3-1/TRBV3-2,CASSQPGQGATGNTIYF,TGTGCCAGCAGCCAACCCGGACAGGGGGCGACTGGAAACACCATATATTTT
.,TRBJ1-6,.,TRBV12-5,CASGLGGSDPPLHF,TGTGCTAGTGGTTTGGGGGGAAGCGATCCACCCCTCCACTTT
.,TRBJ1-2,.,TRBV30,CAWSVRQGHYGYTF,TGTGCCTGGAGTGTACGTCAGGGGCATTATGGCTACACCTTC
medium-sized,TRBJ1-1,.,TRBV18,CASSPVGGEAFF,TGTGCCAGCTCACCAGTCGGGGGTGAAGCTTTCTTT
.,TRBJ1-5,TRBD1,TRBV6-6,CASSYSRTGGNQPQHF,TGTGCCAGCAGTTACTCGAGGACAGGAGGCAATCAGCCCCAGCATTTT
.,TRBJ2-7,.,TRBV6-5,CASRDLYEQYF,TGTGCCAGCAGGGACCTATACGAGCAGTACTTC
.,TRBJ1-2,.,TRBV12-3/TRBV12-4,CASSLGGGYTF,TGTGCCAGCAGTTTGGGTGGAGGCTACACCTTC
.,TRBJ2-7,TRBD2,TRBV4-2,CASSRPTSGGLTYEQYF,TGTGCCAGCAGCCGGCCGACTAGCGGGGGGCTCACCTACGAGCAGTACTTC
medium-sized,TRBJ2-5,.,TRBV5-1,CASSLPAETQYF,TGCGCCAGCAGCTTGCCAGCCGAGACCCAGTACTTC
.,TRBJ1-2,TRBD1,TRBV12-5,CASGSYPGQGRFGYGYTF,TGTGCTAGTGGTTCTTATCCGGGACAGGGGCGATTTGGCTATGGCTACACCTTC
.,TRBJ1-2,.,TRBV30,CAWSVGQGYGYTF,TGTGCCTGGAGTGTTGGGCAGGGCTATGGCTACACCTTC
.,TRBJ2-3,.,TRBV6-5,CASSYSYSTDTQYF,TGTGCCAGCAGTTACTCGTACTCCACAGATACGCAGTATTTT
.,TRBJ2-3,TRBD2,TRBV27,CASSLYAGGPPRYF,TGTGCCAGCAGTTTATACGCGGGGGGGCCCCCGCGGTATTTT
.,TRBJ1-5,.,TRBV9,CASSVVEDQPQHF,TGTGCCAGCAGCGTAGTGGAGGATCAGCCCCAGCATTTT
.,TRBJ1-1,.,TRBV14,CASSPGHRLGLNTEAFF,TGTGCCAGCAGCCCGGGACATCGTTTGGGATTGAACACTGAAGCTTTCTTT
.,TRBJ2-3,.,TRBV5-4,CASSHGTSSTDTQYF,TGTGCCAGCAGCCATGGGACGAGTAGCACAGATACGCAGTATTTT
.,TRBJ1-2,TRBD1,TRBV5-5,CASSLLWGQGVNYGYTF,TGTGCCAGCAGCTTGTTATGGGGACAGGGGGTAAACTATGGCTACACCTTC
.,TRBJ2-5,.,TRBV30,CAWSVGLPGETQYF,TGTGCCTGGAGTGTAGGTTTGCCTGGAGAGACCCAGTACTTC
.,TRBJ2-3,TRBD1,TRBV7-8,CASSWGQITDTQYF,TGTGCCAGCAGCTGGGGACAGATTACAGATACGCAGTATTTT
.,TRBJ2-7,.,TRBV11-1,CASSFSYEQYF,TGTGCCAGCAGCTTCTCCTACGAGCAGTACTTC
.,TRBJ2-1,.,TRBV13,CASSLSRGFSYNEQFF,TGTGCCAGCAGCTTATCTAGGGGCTTCTCCTACAATGAGCAGTTCTTC
.,TRBJ2-1,TRBD2,TRBV4-1,CASSLYESGASSYNEQFF,TGCGCCAGCAGCTTATACGAAAGCGGGGCCAGCTCCTACAATGAGCAGTTCTTC
.,TRBJ1-1,.,TRBV24-1,CATSTDHTEAFF,TGTGCCACCAGTACAGACCACACTGAAGCTTTCTTT
.,TRBJ2-5,.,TRBV29-1,CSVEIAVHPSETQYF,TGCAGCGTTGAGATAGCAGTGCACCCTTCGGAGACCCAGTACTTC
.,TRBJ2-2,.,TRBV3-1/TRBV3-2,CASSLQGTGELFF,TGTGCCAGCAGTCTCCAGGGAACCGGGGAGCTGTTTTTT
.,TRBJ2-3,TRBD2,TRBV2,CASSGRGGGSTDTQYF,TGTGCCAGCAGTGGGCGCGGCGGGGGGAGCACAGATACGCAGTATTTT
.,TRBJ1-2,.,TRBV5-1,CASSLAQTTHYGYTF,TGCGCCAGCAGCTTGGCCCAGACCACCCACTATGGCTACACCTTC
.,TRBJ1-1,TRBD1,TRBV5-1,CASSLRKGQGIDTEAFF,TGCGCCAGCAGCCTCCGAAAGGGACAGGGGATTGACACTGAAGCTTTCTTT
.,TRBJ1-6,.,TRBV5-4,CASSFGAGNNSPLHF,TGTGCCAGCAGCTTTGGGGCAGGGAATAATTCACCCCTCCACTTT
.,TRBJ1-4,.,TRBV3-1/TRBV3-2,CASSQGRDTNEKLFF,TGTGCCAGCAGCCAAGGCCGGGACACAAATGAAAAACTGTTTTTT
.,TRBJ1-5,.,TRBV7-8,CASSLKRNQPQHF,TGTGCCAGCAGCTTAAAGAGGAATCAGCCCCAGCATTTT
.,TRBJ2-3,.,TRBV7-8,CASSLESTDTQYF,TGTGCCAGCAGCTTAGAGAGCACAGATACGCAGTATTTT
few,TRBJ2-1,TRBD2,TRBV18,CASSPGLAGIEQFF,TGTGCCAGCTCACCCGGGCTAGCGGGGATCGAGCAGTTCTTC
once,TRBJ1-1,.,TRBV5-6,CASFPSAGTEAFF,TGTGCCAGCTTCCCCTCCGCGGGCACTGAAGCTTTCTTT
.,TRBJ2-3,TRBD2,TRBV27,CASSPAGTVTDTQYF,TGTGCCAGCAGCCCAGCGGGGACGGTGACAGATACGCAGTATTTT